These 10 T cell receptor beta chains were all obtained from the same sample, sequenced in a study of technical replicates of blood from a few donors. Repertoires were generated with immunoSEQ multiplex PCR, while TCRdb's copy carries only in-frame clones and drops some. Of around 58,000 clones in the sample, 85% to 90% were seen once. Sequences were obtained from PBMCs. The source of these receptors is a human donor in good health. Some clones in this sample may be carry-over from other donors' samples.

Only one count was recorded for this clone. This chain links TRBV18 with TRBJ1-1, with D possibly matching TRBD1 (6 bases). The CDR3 has 16 residues. Germline-derived CDR1 and CDR2 are KGHSH and LQKENI. V was clipped by 2 bases and J by 1 base, with 14 bases between them. The CDR3 loop reads CASSPSGGGPNTEAFF. CDR3 nucleotides: TGTGCCAGCTCACCATCGGGCGGGGGCCCGAACACTGAAGCTTTCTTT. Full variable domain (remainder filled in from reference TRBV18 and TRBJ1-1): NAGVMQNPRHLVRRRGQEARLRCSPMKGHSHVYWYRQLPEEGLKFMVYLQKENIIDESGMPKERFSAEFPKEGPSILRIQQVVRGDSAAYFCASSPSGGGPNTEAFFGQGTRLTVV.

This rearrangement joins TRBV29-1 to TRBJ1-2; D ambiguous. CDR1 and CDR2 from the germline V gene are SQVTM and ANQGSEA. The CDR3 contains 13 residues. V was shortened by 3 bases and J by 4 bases, with 12 bases between the two germline ends. The CDR3 is CSVEQVFIYGYTF. In nucleotides, the CDR3 is TGCAGCGTTGAGCAGGTATTCATCTATGGCTACACCTTC.

This chain's CDR3 is CASSQDRRPYAGQPQHF. CDR3 coding DNA: TGCGCCAGCAGCCAAGACAGGCGCCCTTACGCCGGTCAGCCCCAGCATTTT. J is TRBJ1-5 and V is TRBV4-3; D gene ambiguous. Trimming cost V 0 bases and J 6 bases, with 18 bases left between them. Germline loops: CDR1 LGHNA, CDR2 YSLEER. The CDR3 is made up of 17 amino acids.

The chain has TRBV4-1 and TRBJ2-3; D possibly corresponds to TRBD1 (6 bases). Germline V gene data show CDR1 as MGHRA and CDR2 as YSYEKL. Trimming cost V 4 bases and J 6 bases, with 11 bases left between them. The CDR3 totals 13 residues. The CDR3 region is CASSPPGVDTQYF. The CDR3 DNA follows: TGCGCCAGCAGCCCCCCAGGGGTGGATACGCAGTATTTT.

The sample holds many counts of this clone. No DNA is shown, since the ends of the CDR3 on it are uncertain; the CDR3 is the one TCRdb lists. This chain joins TRBV2 and TRBJ1-2; TRBD1 reflects the table's D call only, with no check against the DNA. The CDR3 spans 13 amino acids, including both terminal residues. CDR1 SNHLY and CDR2 FYNNEI come from the germline V gene. The CDR3 loop is CASILDRDYGYTF.

The chain uses TRBV7-9 and TRBJ1-2, with D tentatively TRBD1 (5 bases). Germline loops: CDR1 SEHNR, CDR2 FQNEAQ (reference sequence). This CDR3 has 15 residues. Between the trimmed V and J ends, which lost 1 base and 0 bases, there was a span of 9 bases. The CDR3 here is CASSLGDRANYGYTF. As DNA, the CDR3 is TGTGCCAGCAGCTTAGGAGACAGAGCTAACTATGGCTACACCTTC.

This rearrangement joins TRBV4-1 to TRBJ1-6; TRBD1 is a possible D gene (6 bases). The V end was cut by 3 bases, the J end by 7 bases, with 16 bases between. This CDR3 region has 16 residues. Germline V gene data show CDR1 as MGHRA and CDR2 as YSYEKL. The CDR3, as DNA: TGCGCCAGCAGCCAGGACGGGGGGGCGGGGAATTCACCCCTCCACTTT. This codes for CASSQDGGAGNSPLHF.

This clone showed up just a few times. The V call is TRBV6-5, the J call TRBJ2-5, with TRBD2 matching over 7 bases. Germline V gene sequence: CDR1 MNHEY, CDR2 SVGAGI. The length of the CDR3 is 15 residues. V dropped 0 bases and J dropped 2; count of bases not matched to a gene: 3. CDR3 DNA sequence: TGTGCCAGCAGTTACTCGGGGAGGGTTCAAGAGACCCAGTACTTC. Its translation is CASSYSGRVQETQYF.

The J gene is TRBJ2-7, the V gene TRBV5-1, with 7 bases matching TRBD1. Germline CDR1 SGHRS, CDR2 YFSETQ. The length of the CDR3 is 15 residues. Losses at the gene ends were 4 bases for V and 0 bases for J; bases not matched to a gene: 7. The CDR3 region has the DNA TGCGCCAGCAGCGCCCGACAGGGCTACTCCTACGAGCAGTACTTC. Its translation: CASSARQGYSYEQYF.

This chain links TRBV27 with TRBJ2-1, with 14 bases that match TRBD2. V gave up 5 bases and J gave up 5 bases; unmatched junction bases: 5. Germline loops: CDR1 MNHEY, CDR2 SMNVEV (reference sequence). The CDR3 runs 16 residues. The CDR3 loop is CASSAGLAGGNNEQFF. CDR3 sequence (DNA): TGTGCCAGCAGTGCCGGACTAGCGGGAGGTAACAATGAGCAGTTCTTC.